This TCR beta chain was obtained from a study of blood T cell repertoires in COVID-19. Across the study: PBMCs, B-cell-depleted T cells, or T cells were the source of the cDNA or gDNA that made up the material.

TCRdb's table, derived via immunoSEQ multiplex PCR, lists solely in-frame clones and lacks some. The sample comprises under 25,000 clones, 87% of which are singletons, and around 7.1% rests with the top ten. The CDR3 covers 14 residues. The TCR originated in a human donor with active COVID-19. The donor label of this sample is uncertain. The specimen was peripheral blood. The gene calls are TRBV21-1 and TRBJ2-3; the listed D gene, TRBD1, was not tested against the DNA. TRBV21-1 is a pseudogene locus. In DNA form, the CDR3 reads TGTGCCAGCAGTCATCGACAGAACACAGATACGCAGTATTTT. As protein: CASSHRQNTDTQYF.